A single sample gave rise to the 21 T cell receptor beta chains below, sequenced in a study of chemoradiotherapy in HPV16-positive cancers. TCRdb's copy holds only in-frame clones and misses some; the assay was immunoSEQ multiplex PCR. Of thousands of clones in the sample, around 85% were seen once. Specimen: tumor tissue, collected from a patient who underwent chemoradiotherapy. These TCRs come from a human donor with HPV-associated anogenital cancer.

The rearrangement joins TRBV29-1 to TRBJ1-4; weak D call: TRBD1 (5 bases). The CDR3 spans 10 residues. The germline V and J ends were trimmed by 6 bases and 14 bases, with 13 bases remaining between them. The germline CDR1 and CDR2 sequences are SQVTM and ANQGSEA. CDR3 amino acids: CSVYQGWLFF. CDR3 DNA sequence: TGCAGCGTGTATCAGGGATGGCTGTTTTTT.

V is TRBV28 and J is TRBJ2-7; TRBD1 matches at 11 bases. Per the germline V gene, CDR1 is MDHEN and CDR2 is SYDVKM. V lost 4 bases and J lost 3; bases outside the gene matches: 5. There are 15 residues in the CDR3. The CDR3 sequence is CASSSGGTGGYEQYF. The CDR3 DNA follows: TGTGCCAGCAGTTCGGGGGGGACAGGGGGCTACGAGCAGTACTTC.

The chain uses TRBV27 and TRBJ2-5; 12 bases match TRBD2. Germline loops: CDR1 MNHEY, CDR2 SMNVEV (reference sequence). CDR3 length equals 16 residues. The trim removed 2 bases at V and 4 bases at J, leaving 5 bases unmatched. Written as DNA, the CDR3 is TGTGCCAGCAGTTTACTAGCGGGGGGGCTGGGAGAGACCCAGTACTTC. It encodes CASSLLAGGLGETQYF.

The sample holds a few counts of this clone. This chain uses TRBV18 with TRBJ2-1, with D possibly TRBD2 on 7 matching bases. The germline V gene has CDR1 KGHSH and CDR2 LQKENI. Trimming stripped 2 bases from V and 4 bases from J, with 18 bases between. This CDR3 has 17 amino acids. This chain's CDR3 is CASSPSQGRGTYNEQFF. CDR3 bases: TGTGCCAGCTCACCAAGTCAGGGGAGGGGCACTTACAATGAGCAGTTCTTC. Based on the CDR3 plus reference TRBV18 and TRBJ2-1, the full variable domain is NAGVMQNPRHLVRRRGQEARLRCSPMKGHSHVYWYRQLPEEGLKFMVYLQKENIIDESGMPKERFSAEFPKEGPSILRIQQVVRGDSAAYFCASSPSQGRGTYNEQFFGPGTRLTVL.

The chain carries TRBV12-5 and TRBJ2-3; possibly TRBD2 for D (7 bases). V was cut by 6 bases and J by 6 bases, with 16 bases left in between. CDR1 and CDR2 (germline): LGHNT, FRNRAP. CDR3 length: 14 residues. The CDR3 coding sequence is TGTGCTAGTGGGGGAGGGGGGGTCAGTGATACGCAGTATTTT. As protein: CASGGGGVSDTQYF.

The V and J genes are TRBV5-1 and TRBJ1-1, with D uncertain. This CDR3 is 12 amino acids long. Trimming took off 4 bases at V and 3 bases at J, with 7 bases between the two ends. CDR1 is SGHRS and CDR2 is YFSETQ in the germline V gene. This CDR3 reads CASSRRDTEAFF. As DNA, the CDR3 is TGCGCCAGCAGCAGACGGGACACTGAAGCTTTCTTT.

The chain combines TRBV11-2 with TRBJ2-3; D possibly uses TRBD1 or TRBD2 (6 bases each). CDR1 is SGHAT, CDR2 FQNNGV, per germline. Trimming cost V 5 bases and J 5 bases, with 17 bases left between them. The CDR3 runs to 15 residues. The CDR3 loop is CASSPGSGGRDTQYF. CDR3 in DNA: TGTGCCAGCAGCCCAGGATCCGGGGGCAGAGATACGCAGTATTTT.

The chain links TRBV19 to TRBJ2-1; D is ambiguous. CDR3 length: 13 residues. CDR1 is LNHDA, CDR2 SQIVND, per germline (reference sequence). V gave up 2 bases and J gave up 2 bases, with 4 bases separating them. In DNA form, the CDR3 reads TGTGCCAGTAGTATACCCCCCTACAATGAGCAGTTCTTC. As protein: CASSIPPYNEQFF.

This sequence joins TRBV9 and TRBJ1-1, with TRBD1 matching over 9 bases. Losses at the gene ends were 3 bases for V and 10 bases for J; bases not matched to a gene: 7. The germline CDR1 and CDR2 sequences are SGDLS and YYNGEE. The CDR3 is made up of 13 amino acids. The CDR3 sequence: CASSEGQGVRAFF. In DNA form, the CDR3 reads TGTGCCAGCAGCGAGGGACAGGGCGTAAGAGCTTTCTTT. Full variable domain (rest looked up from reference TRBV9 and TRBJ1-1): DSGVTQTPKHLITATGQRVTLRCSPRSGDLSVYWYQQSLDQGLQFLIQYYNGEERAKGNILERFSAQQFPDLHSELNLSSLELGDSALYFCASSEGQGVRAFFGQGTRLTVV.

The gene calls are TRBV27 and TRBJ2-1, with a weak D call TRBD2 (6 bases). V lost 5 bases and J 5 bases, leaving 16 bases between the germline ends. Germline V gene sequence: CDR1 MNHEY, CDR2 SMNVEV (reference sequence). This CDR3 is 15 amino acids long. The CDR3 nucleotides are TGTGCCAGCAGTCCCAGGCGGGGTGGGCACAATGAGCAGTTCTTC. Translated, it gives CASSPRRGGHNEQFF.

On this clone: The germline gene is not matched at one end of the junction; a read error may be the cause. This rearrangement joins TRBV7-7 to TRBJ1-3; no clear D. The length of the CDR3 is 17 residues. From germline, CDR1 is SSHAT and CDR2 FNYEAQ (reference sequence). The CDR3 region is CASSLALKTHLWKHHIF. The CDR3 DNA reads as TGTGCTAGCAGCTTAGCGCTAAAGACACATCTCTGGAAACACCATATATTT.

The chain joins TRBV7-6 to TRBJ2-6; D gene uncertain. Deletions cut 6 bases from V and 2 bases from J, with 11 bases between. This CDR3 region has 15 residues. The V gene's germline CDR1 is SGHVS and CDR2 FNYEAQ. The CDR3 coding sequence is TGTGCCAGCAGGTCTCCGGGCCCTGGGGCCAACGTCCTGACTTTC. Translated: CASRSPGPGANVLTF.

This chain links TRBV7-9 with TRBJ1-4; D perhaps matches TRBD1 (5 bases). The V end was cut by 11 bases, the J end by 8 bases, with 18 bases between. CDR1 is SEHNR, CDR2 FQNEAQ, per germline (reference sequence). The CDR3 is 13 amino acids. The CDR3 coding sequence is TGTGCCGGCTGCAGGGAAGTTGGAGAAAAACTGTTTTTT. It codes for CAGCREVGEKLFF. The variable domain in full, completed from reference TRBV7-9 and TRBJ1-4, reads DTGVSQNPRHKITKRGQNVTFRCDPISEHNRLYWYRQTLGQGPEFLTYFQNEAQLEKSRLLSDRFSAERPKGSFSTLEIQRTEQGDSAMYLCAGCREVGEKLFFGSGTQLSVL.

V usage is TRBV5-1 and J usage is TRBJ2-5; the D call may be TRBD1 or TRBD2 (6 bases each). Germline CDR1 reads SGHRS; CDR2 reads YFSETQ. The V and J ends lost 0 bases and 4 bases respectively, with 10 bases between them. The CDR3 is made up of 14 amino acids. The CDR3 bases are TGCGCCAGCAGCTTGGTTCCGGGGGCAGAGACCCAGTACTTC. Protein sequence: CASSLVPGAETQYF. Using reference TRBV5-1 and TRBJ2-5 for the parts outside the CDR3, the full variable domain is KAGVTQTPRYLIKTRGQQVTLSCSPISGHRSVSWYQQTPGQGLQFLFEYFSETQRNKGNFPGRFSGRQFSNSRSEMNVSTLELGDSALYLCASSLVPGAETQYFGPGTRLLVL.

The J gene is TRBJ1-1, the V gene TRBV6-1, with a tentative D call TRBD1 (6 bases). From germline, CDR1 is MNHNS and CDR2 SASEGT. The V end lost 7 bases, the J end lost 7 bases, and 13 bases lay between the germline ends. The CDR3 consists of 12 residues. The CDR3 DNA reads as TGTGCCAGCAACCACATACAGGGTGAAGCTTTCTTT. Protein product: CASNHIQGEAFF.

The chain has TRBV11-3 and TRBJ2-7; D gene uncertain. The V and J ends lost 5 bases and 1 base respectively, with 12 bases between them. Looked up from germline, CDR1 is SGHNT and CDR2 is YENEEA. The CDR3 consists of 14 residues. The CDR3 reads CASSAAYTSYEQYF. The CDR3 bases are TGTGCCAGCAGCGCCGCCTATACATCCTACGAGCAGTACTTC.

With respect to this clone: Relative to the germline gene, one junction end is altered; a read error may explain this. Written as DNA, the CDR3 is TGTGCCAGCGGACAGGGAAGGTTGGACACTGAGGCTTTCTTT. As protein: CASGQGRLDTEAFF. This chain joins TRBV7-9 and TRBJ1-1; 8 bases fit TRBD1. The CDR3 has 14 residues. The V gene's germline CDR1 is SEHNR and CDR2 FQNEAQ (reference sequence).

The V gene is TRBV27, the J gene TRBJ2-2; TRBD1 matches at 8 bases. The CDR3 covers 17 residues. The junction had 13 bases not matched to a gene; V was cut back by 3 bases and J by 7 bases. Germline V gives CDR1 MNHEY, CDR2 SMNVEV (reference sequence). The CDR3 region is CASSFSRTGRMSGELFF. DNA of the CDR3: TGTGCCAGCAGTTTCTCTAGGACAGGGCGGATGAGCGGGGAGCTGTTTTTT.

The chain links TRBV7-2 to TRBJ2-5, with TRBD1 matching over 7 bases. Per the germline V gene, CDR1 is SGHTA and CDR2 is FQGNSA. The CDR3 loop spans 15 amino acids. After removal of 5 bases from V and 2 bases from J, the junction contained 8 bases not matched to a gene. The CDR3 bases are TGTGCCAGCAGCCCCGCTCGGACAGGTCAAGAGACCCAGTACTTC. Amino acid sequence: CASSPARTGQETQYF. Full variable domain (rest looked up from reference TRBV7-2 and TRBJ2-5): GAGVSQSPSNKVTEKGKDVELRCDPISGHTALYWYRQSLGQGLEFLIYFQGNSAPDKSGLPSDRFSAERTGGSVSTLTIQRTQQEDSAVYLCASSPARTGQETQYFGPGTRLLVL.

V is TRBV7-9 and J is TRBJ1-2; possibly TRBD1 for D (5 bases). Germline CDR1 is SEHNR and CDR2 is FQNEAQ (reference sequence). This CDR3 region has 15 residues. Trimming stripped 5 bases from V and 1 base from J, with 14 bases between. CDR3 loop: CASSPQGLHNYGYTF. The CDR3 DNA reads TGTGCCAGCAGCCCCCAGGGATTGCATAACTATGGCTACACCTTC.

The chain combines TRBV19 with TRBJ2-7, with D hard to call. The CDR3 sequence is 15 residues long. V was shortened by 0 bases and J by 3 bases, with 12 bases between the two germline ends. Germline CDR1 reads LNHDA; CDR2 reads SQIVND (reference sequence). CDR3 protein: CASSIDMAGIYEQYF. In DNA form, the CDR3 reads TGTGCCAGTAGTATAGATATGGCAGGAATCTACGAGCAGTACTTC.